This is a list of T cell receptor beta chains from one sample in a study of blood T cell repertoires in COVID-19. Method: immunoSEQ multiplex PCR; TCRdb's copy keeps in-frame clones and lacks some. The sample lists about 380,000 clones; more than 65% were seen once. The specimen was peripheral blood. All receptors derive from a human donor with acute or convalescent COVID-19. The donor label of this sample is uncertain. The CDR3 runs from the conserved cysteine through the conserved F or W. A D gene is named only where the DNA matches it firmly. Part of the rows lack a size; the others show once, few, many or a class for expanded clones.

j_gene,d_gene,v_gene,abundance,CDR3aa,CDR3nt
TRBJ1-2,NA,TRBV11-2,NA,CASSSGLGGYTF,TGTGCCAGCAGCTCAGGGTTAGGAGGCTACACCTTC
TRBJ2-1,TRBD2,TRBV4-1,NA,CASSQDETGTSGGADEQFF,TGCGCCAGCAGCCAAGACGAGACTGGGACTAGCGGGGGGGCCGATGAGCAGTTCTTC
TRBJ2-1,NA,TRBV6-6,NA,CASNGRGLSYNEQFF,TGTGCCAGCAATGGTCGCGGACTCTCCTACAATGAGCAGTTCTTC
TRBJ2-3,NA,TRBV7-9,NA,CASSLGGNTDTQYF,TGTGCCAGCAGCTTGGGGGGTAACACAGATACGCAGTATTTT
TRBJ1-1,NA,TRBV14,NA,CASSQAQGRVEAFF,TGTGCCAGCAGCCAAGCACAGGGACGCGTCGAAGCTTTCTTT
TRBJ2-6,TRBD1,TRBV4-1,NA,CASSLTGGVASGANVLTF,TGCGCCAGCAGCCTTACAGGGGGCGTCGCCTCTGGGGCCAACGTCCTGACTTTC
TRBJ1-2,TRBD1,TRBV4-1,NA,CASSQVLGAGQGARKGYTF,TGCGCCAGCAGCCAAGTCCTCGGGGCCGGACAGGGGGCTAGGAAGGGCTACACCTTC
TRBJ2-3,TRBD2,TRBV6-5,NA,CASSTGTSGSDTQYF,TGTGCCAGCAGTACCGGGACTAGCGGGTCAGATACGCAGTATTTT
TRBJ1-4,NA,TRBV7-2,NA,CASSLSPPNPVEKLFF,TGTGCCAGCAGCTTGTCCCCCCCCAATCCGGTCGAAAAACTGTTTTTT
TRBJ1-1,NA,TRBV6-5,NA,CASNRGSVNTEAFF,TGTGCCAGCAATCGAGGCTCCGTGAACACTGAAGCTTTCTTT
TRBJ2-3,TRBD2,TRBV28,once,CASSLWTSGDNTQYF,TGTGCCAGCAGTTTATGGACTAGCGGGGATAATACGCAGTATTTT
TRBJ1-1,NA,TRBV19,NA,CASTGFLPMNTEAFF,TGTGCCAGCACAGGGTTTTTACCCATGAACACTGAAGCTTTCTTT
TRBJ1-1,NA,TRBV5-1,NA,CASSLGPGTPNTEAFF,TGCGCCAGCAGCCTGGGTCCCGGGACACCTAACACTGAAGCTTTCTTT
TRBJ1-6,NA,TRBV12-3/TRBV12-4,once,CASKSARGSPLHF,TGTGCCAGCAAATCTGCAAGGGGTTCACCCCTCCACTTT
TRBJ2-1,NA,TRBV11-3,NA,CASSLAGSKSSYNEQFF,TGTGCCAGCAGCTTGGCGGGGTCCAAGAGCTCCTACAATGAGCAGTTCTTC
TRBJ1-1,NA,TRBV6-5,NA,CASSYSIRGNTEAFF,TGTGCCAGCAGTTACTCGATCAGGGGAAACACTGAAGCTTTCTTT
TRBJ1-1,TRBD1,TRBV18,few,CASSLGTGNTEAFF,TGTGCCAGCTCACTCGGGACAGGGAACACTGAAGCTTTCTTT
TRBJ1-4,NA,TRBV6-5,NA,CASSYSIGGTGEKLFF,TGTGCCAGCAGTTACTCGATCGGGGGAACGGGTGAAAAACTGTTTTTT
TRBJ2-7,NA,TRBV18,NA,CASSPSGRLMAEQYF,TGTGCCAGCTCACCATCAGGCCGGTTGATGGCCGAGCAGTACTTC
TRBJ1-5,TRBD1,TRBV7-8,NA,CASSLAGQGGRQPQHF,TGTGCCAGCAGCTTAGCAGGACAGGGGGGACGTCAGCCCCAGCATTTT
TRBJ2-1,NA,TRBV20-1,few,CSASDPTVSSSNNEQFF,TGCAGTGCTAGTGACCCGACAGTTTCTTCCTCGAACAATGAGCAGTTCTTC
TRBJ2-1,NA,TRBV5-1,NA,CASSLGGSSSVNEQFF,TGCGCCAGCAGCTTGGGAGGTTCGTCTAGCGTAAATGAGCAGTTCTTC
TRBJ1-5,NA,TRBV30,NA,CACNSNQPQHF,TGTGCCTGTAATAGCAATCAGCCCCAGCATTTT
TRBJ2-5,NA,TRBV29-1,once,CSVGPQETQYF,TGCAGCGTGGGGCCCCAAGAGACCCAGTACTTC
TRBJ2-5,TRBD1,TRBV18,NA,CASSQNTGVETQYF,TGTGCCAGCTCACAAAATACAGGGGTCGAGACCCAGTACTTC
TRBJ2-3,NA,TRBV3-1/TRBV3-2,NA,CASSPGTPVGGTQYF,TGTGCCAGCAGCCCGGGGACTCCCGTTGGAGGTACGCAGTATTTT
TRBJ2-3,TRBD1,TRBV27,NA,CASKFLTEPGGDTQYF,TGTGCCAGCAAATTTCTAACGGAACCAGGGGGAGATACGCAGTATTTT
TRBJ1-2,NA,TRBV12-3/TRBV12-4,few,CASSLSLYGYTF,TGTGCCAGCAGTCTCTCCTTATATGGCTACACCTTC
TRBJ1-3,TRBD1,TRBV14,few,CASSHPTGDGNTIYF,TGTGCCAGCAGCCATCCGACAGGGGACGGAAACACCATATATTTT
TRBJ1-5,NA,TRBV27,NA,CASSLIRGGGSNQPQHF,TGTGCCAGCAGTTTAATCAGGGGCGGTGGGAGCAATCAGCCCCAGCATTTT